This TCR beta chain was identified during a study of CD4+ T cells in melanoma. TCRdb keeps only in-frame clones here, not all; method: immunoSEQ multiplex PCR. The profile covers some 10,000 clones, with 68% appearing a single time and roughly 11% taken by the ten largest. The CDR3 spans 15 residues. The V gene's germline CDR1 is MGHRA and CDR2 YSYEKL. V dropped 0 bases and J dropped 6 bases, with 12 bases sitting between them. The chain employs TRBV4-1 and TRBJ1-5, with D tentatively TRBD1 (5 bases). The clonotype was recovered from a human donor with melanoma. Sequencing was done on a sample of cells from a culture (not recorded whether cultured in vitro). The CDR3 here is CASSQDRGWSQPQHF. The CDR3 coding sequence is TGCGCCAGCAGCCAAGATAGGGGATGGAGTCAGCCCCAGCATTTT.